This T cell receptor beta chain is drawn from a study of cytomegalovirus exposure and HLA in healthy donors. Study-wide background: Findings of an earlier analysis included under 140 million unique TCR beta sequences from around 180 million T cells. Study observations and caveats: Presence/absence analysis assumed near-uniform sequencing depth across donors.

For this clone: Its antigen is undetermined.

With 60 Vbeta and 13 Jbeta primers, the PCR was carried out. Authors' processing steps: The count from a later analysis was about 80 million unique TCR beta chains, around 11 million of them shared. Sequencing used immunoSEQ multiplex PCR; TCRdb keeps in-frame clones, though not all of them. That table supplies the V and J calls and clone size; D and trimming were determined from the DNA. Of approximately 200,000 clones listed, about 80% were seen once; the top ten hold around 2%. Germline CDR1 and CDR2: LNHDA and SQIVND (reference sequence). CDR3 size: 18 residues. V was clipped by 3 bases and J by 1 base, with 19 bases between them.

This chain links TRBV19 with TRBJ1-5; D perhaps matches TRBD1 (5 bases). The source material was PBMCs. This TCR came from a woman aged 18-29 years in good health and CMV-seropositive. The CDR3 bases are TGTGCCAGTAGTATCGGCAGGGTAGTTGGGTACAGCAATCAGCCCCAGCATTTT. Translation: CASSIGRVVGYSNQPQHF.